The rows below give T cell receptor beta chains drawn from one sample of a study of Ad26.COV2.S vaccination and SARS-CoV-2 variants. TCRdb's copy holds only in-frame clones and misses some; the assay was immunoSEQ multiplex PCR. The sample contains hundreds of thousands of clones, around 89% of which appear only once. The sequencing used peripheral blood, collected in a trial of Ad26.COV2.S vaccine versus placebo. The receptors come from a person aged 18-60 years who received the Ad26.COV2.S COVID-19 vaccine or a placebo. The CDR3 runs from the conserved cysteine through the conserved F or W. The order of the fields is V gene, D gene, clone size, J gene, CDR3 DNA, CDR3 protein. The D gene is left open where the match is weak. Clone size appears in some rows only: once, few, many, or a class for an expanded clone.

V gene: TRBV5-1
D gene: -
clone size: -
J gene: TRBJ1-1
CDR3 DNA: TGCGCCAGCAGCTCAGGGACGAGGGGCACTGAAGCTTTCTTT
CDR3 protein: CASSSGTRGTEAFF

V gene: TRBV6-5
D gene: -
clone size: -
J gene: TRBJ1-2
CDR3 DNA: TGTGCCAGCACCACTAGGGGGGATAACTATGGCTACACCTTC
CDR3 protein: CASTTRGDNYGYTF

V gene: TRBV11-2
D gene: -
clone size: -
J gene: TRBJ1-1
CDR3 DNA: TGTGCCAGCAGCTTCACCGGGGGGCGGACGGACACTGAAGCTTTCTTT
CDR3 protein: CASSFTGGRTDTEAFF

V gene: TRBV28
D gene: -
clone size: -
J gene: TRBJ1-2
CDR3 DNA: TGTGCCAGCAGCATCCCTTTTAGGGGGTTTACAGATGGCTACACCTTC
CDR3 protein: CASSIPFRGFTDGYTF

V gene: TRBV7-2
D gene: -
clone size: -
J gene: TRBJ1-1
CDR3 DNA: TGTGCCAGCAGCTCCCAGGGCGACGGGATCACTGAAGCTTTCTTT
CDR3 protein: CASSSQGDGITEAFF

V gene: TRBV6-5
D gene: TRBD2
clone size: -
J gene: TRBJ2-1
CDR3 DNA: TGTGCCAGCAGTTACGTCGGGACTAGCTGGTTCTTC
CDR3 protein: CASSYVGTSWFF

V gene: TRBV4-2
D gene: -
clone size: -
J gene: TRBJ1-5
CDR3 DNA: TGTGCCAGCAGCCAAGTGAACAGCGGTAGCAATCAGCCCCAGCATTTT
CDR3 protein: CASSQVNSGSNQPQHF

V gene: TRBV18
D gene: -
clone size: -
J gene: TRBJ2-5
CDR3 DNA: TGTGCCAGCTCGGGCGGATTAAAAGAGACCCAGTACTTC
CDR3 protein: CASSGGLKETQYF

V gene: TRBV2
D gene: TRBD1
clone size: -
J gene: TRBJ2-4
CDR3 DNA: TGTGCCAGCACCAGGAGACAGGGGGCTATAGACATTCAGTACTTC
CDR3 protein: CASTRRQGAIDIQYF

V gene: TRBV6-5
D gene: TRBD1
clone size: -
J gene: TRBJ2-7
CDR3 DNA: TGTGCCAGCAGGAGACAGGGGGGCTACGAGCAGTACTTC
CDR3 protein: CASRRQGGYEQYF

V gene: TRBV6-2/TRBV6-3
D gene: TRBD2
clone size: -
J gene: TRBJ2-1
CDR3 DNA: TGTGCCAGCAGCCCTGGACTAAGCGGGGGTGGCAATGAGCAGTTCTTC
CDR3 protein: CASSPGLSGGGNEQFF

V gene: TRBV5-1
D gene: -
clone size: once
J gene: TRBJ2-1
CDR3 DNA: TGCGCCAGCAGCTTGGTTGTGGGAAGCTCCTACAATGAGCAGTTCTTC
CDR3 protein: CASSLVVGSSYNEQFF

V gene: TRBV12-3/TRBV12-4
D gene: TRBD1
clone size: -
J gene: TRBJ2-7
CDR3 DNA: TGTGCCAGCAGTCTACAGGGGGAGAGGTACTTC
CDR3 protein: CASSLQGERYF

V gene: TRBV3-1/TRBV3-2
D gene: -
clone size: -
J gene: TRBJ1-1
CDR3 DNA: TGTGCCAGCAGCCAAGATGTCCTTAACACTGAAGCTTTCTTT
CDR3 protein: CASSQDVLNTEAFF

V gene: TRBV29-1
D gene: TRBD1
clone size: -
J gene: TRBJ2-3
CDR3 DNA: TGCAGCGCAATGACAGGGGACACAGATACGCAGTATTTT
CDR3 protein: CSAMTGDTDTQYF